This T cell receptor (beta chain) was observed in a study of graft-versus-host responses after intestinal transplantation. Trimming stripped 0 bases from V and 11 bases from J, with 13 bases between. This CDR3 comprises 13 residues. In germline, CDR1 is LGHNA, CDR2 YNFKEQ. Method: immunoSEQ multiplex PCR; TCRdb's copy keeps in-frame clones and lacks some. The sample has about 97,000 clones, around nine tenths seen once. Sequenced material: PBMCs, taken just under 460 days after intestinal transplant. The sequence was collected from a human patient who received an intestinal transplant, so some T cells may come from the graft donor. V is TRBV4-2 and J is TRBJ1-1; D not certain. CDR3 coding DNA: TGTGCCAGCAGCCAAGAGGGGATGGCGGTGGCTTTCTTT. Residues: CASSQEGMAVAFF.